This TCR beta chain is from a study of Tregs in tolerant kidney transplant recipients. Study overall: Mixed chimerism was transient after nonmyeloablative marrow transplants from related graft donors.

Broader study findings: Findings come from small patient numbers and require larger validation. Expanding Tregs on activated donor B cells appeared to best identify donor-specific TCRbeta clones. In tolerant patients, donor-specific Tregs outgrew total Tregs, suggesting antigen-driven expansion.

To note about this clone: What it binds is not known.

This CDR3 region has 13 residues. Germline CDR1 reads SEHNR; CDR2 reads FQNEAQ (reference sequence). V dropped 1 base and J dropped 4 bases, with 8 bases sitting between them. Sequenced by immunoSEQ multiplex PCR; TCRdb stores in-frame clones only, minus some. The table lists around 85,000 clones, 85% to 95% of them singletons. The chain joins TRBV7-9 to TRBJ2-7; maybe TRBD2 (6 bases). The TCR originated in a human donor who received a combined kidney and bone marrow transplant. Sequenced material: Tregs from blood, taken before the transplant. The CDR3 DNA reads as TGTGCCAGCAGCTTAGTCGGAGGGTACGAGCAGTACTTC. This gives the protein CASSLVGGYEQYF.